The next 9 T cell receptor beta chains were all read from a single sample in a study of cytomegalovirus exposure and HLA in healthy donors. Using immunoSEQ multiplex PCR, the repertoire was profiled, and TCRdb retains in-frame clones only, with some absent. The sample consists of 200,000 or so clones, 84% of them appearing once. The material sequenced was PBMCs. The receptors were sampled from a man aged 18 to 30 in good health and CMV-seropositive.

The J gene is TRBJ2-3, the V gene TRBV10-3; 8 bases agree with TRBD2. The CDR3 spans 17 residues. The J segment lost 0 bases and the V segment lost 5 bases, leaving 10 bases of the junction unmatched. Germline values: CDR1 ENHRY, CDR2 SYGVKD. CDR3 coding DNA: TGTGCCATCAGTCCGGGACTAGGGGGGGCTAGCACAGATACGCAGTATTTT. It specifies CAISPGLGGASTDTQYF.

The CDR3 loop reads CASSYSTGTSVEQFF. CDR3 nucleotides: TGTGCCAGCAGTTACTCGACTGGGACTAGCGTTGAGCAGTTCTTC. This chain uses TRBV6-5 with TRBJ2-1; the match to TRBD2 covers 10 bases. This CDR3 comprises 15 residues. Germline CDR1 MNHEY, CDR2 SVGAGI. V dropped 0 bases and J dropped 9; count of bases not matched to a gene: 5.

This clone was seen a single time. V usage is TRBV19 and J usage is TRBJ2-7, with 9 bases matching TRBD1. The ends lost 9 bases at V and 3 bases at J; junction bases unmatched: 6. The CDR3 is 13 amino acids. CDR1 and CDR2 from the germline V gene are LNHDA and SQIVND (reference sequence). CDR3 nucleotide sequence: TGTGCCAGCGGGACAGGGCCGATCTACGAGCAGTACTTC. Amino acids: CASGTGPIYEQYF.

This clone was observed a single time. The rearrangement joins TRBV6-4 to TRBJ2-2, with TRBD2 matching over 8 bases. The CDR3 runs to 17 residues. V dropped 1 base and J dropped 5; count of bases not matched to a gene: 9. CDR1 is MRHNA and CDR2 is SNTAGT in the germline V gene. CDR3 in amino acids: CASSDLSRTSSTGELFF. The CDR3 DNA follows: TGTGCCAGCAGTGACTTATCTCGGACTAGCTCGACCGGGGAGCTGTTTTTT.

The chain links TRBV6-6 to TRBJ1-5; TRBD1 is a possible D gene (5 bases). Trimming cost V 5 bases and J 3 bases, with 17 bases left between them. This CDR3 spans 16 amino acids. Germline V lookup: CDR1 MNHNY, CDR2 SVGAGI (reference sequence). The CDR3 reads CASSKYGRGVNQPQHF. In nucleotides, the CDR3 is TGTGCCAGCAGTAAGTACGGGAGGGGAGTCAATCAGCCCCAGCATTTT.

This clone was observed a few times. The V call is TRBV5-6, the J call TRBJ2-1; tentative D call: TRBD2 (5 bases). Between the trimmed V and J ends, which lost 1 base and 6 bases, there was a span of 11 bases. CDR1 is SGHDT, CDR2 YYEEEE, per germline. The CDR3 is 14 amino acids. The CDR3 sequence is CASSLSLASNEQFF. CDR3 bases: TGTGCCAGCAGCTTGAGTCTAGCTTCCAATGAGCAGTTCTTC.

The genes are TRBV5-4 and TRBJ2-7; D remains ambiguous. The length of the CDR3 is 14 residues. Germline V gene data show CDR1 as SGHNT and CDR2 as YYREEE (reference sequence). V was trimmed by 4 bases and J by 6 bases, leaving 17 bases between them. Here the CDR3 reads CASSPPRGYGEQYF. The CDR3 nucleotides are TGTGCCAGCAGCCCCCCCCGCGGCTACGGCGAGCAGTACTTC.

This chain joins TRBV11-2 and TRBJ2-7, with 10 bases identical to TRBD1. V gave up 3 bases and J gave up 2 bases; unmatched junction bases: 4. CDR1 is SGHAT, CDR2 FQNNGV, per germline. The CDR3 loop spans 15 amino acids. The CDR3 sequence: CASSFRGQGPYEQYF. The CDR3 bases are TGTGCCAGCAGCTTCAGGGGACAGGGGCCCTACGAGCAGTACTTC.

The rearrangement joins TRBV4-1 to TRBJ1-2, with a possible D match to TRBD1 (6 bases). This CDR3 is built from 17 residues. Germline V gene lookup returns CDR1 MGHRA and CDR2 YSYEKL. V dropped 0 bases and J dropped 0 bases, with 14 bases sitting between them. CDR3 residues: CASSQEHRERANYGYTF. The CDR3 DNA reads TGCGCCAGCAGCCAAGAGCACAGGGAAAGGGCTAACTATGGCTACACCTTC.